Listed below are T cell receptor beta chains from one sample, sequenced in a study of Ad26.COV2.S vaccination and SARS-CoV-2 variants. The table came from immunoSEQ multiplex PCR; TCRdb's copy has only in-frame clones and leaves some out. The profile shows about 350,000 clones, roughly 81% of them singletons. The sequences come from peripheral blood, collected in a trial of Ad26.COV2.S vaccine versus placebo. These receptors were obtained from a person between 18 and 59 years old who received the Ad26.COV2.S COVID-19 vaccine or a placebo. The conserved cysteine and the conserved F or W are not part of the CDR3 here. D genes are given only for firm matches.

d_call j_call v_call cdr3_aa
- TRBJ1-2 TRBV2 ASGGTSYGYT
TRBD2 TRBJ2-3 TRBV10-1 ASSDIAGGADTQY
- TRBJ2-7 TRBV5-5 ASSLASEQY
- TRBJ2-1 TRBV30 AWSGDSPSYNEQF
TRBD1 TRBJ1-5 TRBV19 ASSTQGAWSNQPQH
- TRBJ2-1 TRBV27 ASSFGGNEQF
- TRBJ2-3 TRBV13 ASSLWIHLNTDTQY
TRBD1 TRBJ1-2 TRBV2 ASRDRDSKHYGYT
- TRBJ1-5 TRBV5-6 ASSLGLAQPQH
- TRBJ2-2 TRBV18 ASFRIRGSDTGELF
- TRBJ2-1 TRBV2 ASSEATRPSNEQF
TRBD1 TRBJ1-4 TRBV9 ASSPGTGAPNEKLF
TRBD1 TRBJ1-4 TRBV7-9 ASSFGTGTNEKLF
TRBD1 TRBJ2-5 TRBV10-1 ASSEKQGGWETQY
TRBD1 TRBJ1-3 TRBV3-1/TRBV3-2 ASSYRGPGNTIY
- TRBJ1-2 TRBV18 ASSPQGDDYGYT
- TRBJ2-1 TRBV14 ASSQASVPQF
- TRBJ1-2 TRBV4-3 ASSQAGYGYT
- TRBJ2-3 TRBV5-4 AMTGQSSTDTQY
TRBD2 TRBJ2-1 TRBV14 ASSQTSGLGYEQF
- TRBJ2-5 TRBV11-3 ASSYRRGETQY
- TRBJ2-2 TRBV18 ASSPFTDPARLAGELF
- TRBJ2-5 TRBV5-6 ASSLANFIRRY
- TRBJ2-2 TRBV30 AWSITWVGTGELF
- TRBJ2-5 TRBV2 ASKLAEQETQY
- TRBJ1-3 TRBV28 AVAGENTIY
- TRBJ2-7 TRBV19 ASSIDLELEQY
- TRBJ1-2 TRBV11-2 ASSPKGDYGYT
TRBD1 TRBJ1-5 TRBV6-6 ASSFNRGAWNQPQH
TRBD1 TRBJ2-4 TRBV6-2/TRBV6-3 ASSHIATGSHIQY
- TRBJ1-2 TRBV27 ASSSLDYGYT
- TRBJ2-3 TRBV9 ASSPQSDTQY
- TRBJ2-2 TRBV4-3 ASSQDGAGSNTGELF
TRBD1 TRBJ2-1 TRBV6-5 ASSYSSGQGLNEQF
TRBD2 TRBJ2-7 TRBV7-8 ASSPSGMVDEQY
- TRBJ2-1 TRBV6-2/TRBV6-3 ASSGRHEQF
- TRBJ2-1 TRBV5-4 ASSFILGEQF
- TRBJ2-5 TRBV7-9 ASTPVRPRKETQY
- TRBJ1-1 TRBV27 ASSPRQSLRSRTEAF
- TRBJ2-7 TRBV27 ASSFRGSSYEQY
- TRBJ2-7 TRBV6-5 ASSYLPGAYEQY
- TRBJ1-1 TRBV2 ASSGVGGNTEAF
TRBD2 TRBJ2-1 TRBV7-2 ASSPRTSWGYNEQF
TRBD1 TRBJ2-7 TRBV5-4 ASSSRRTGLSSYEQY
- TRBJ2-7 TRBV13 ASSLGLAGYEQY